This T cell receptor beta chain is drawn from a study of OX40 agonist ivuxolimab in advanced cancers. Overall study context: Patients in the trial were receiving intravenous ivuxolimab every 2 weeks, at doses of 0.01 to 10 mg/kg. General observations from the study: More expanded clones were found, on average, in CD8+ than in CD4+ T cells. CD4+ and CD8+ blood T cells expanded clonally by week 6 at 0.1 to 3.0 mg/kg.

Baseline was the first blood sampling point, followed by cycle 4 day 1 and cycle 7 day 1. Notes on this clone: Its matching antigen is unknown.

Per the germline V gene, CDR1 is SQVTM and CDR2 is ANQGSEA. The CDR3 covers 14 residues. Trimming removed 3 bases from V and 1 base from J, with 9 bases in between. Profiled with immunoSEQ multiplex PCR; TCRdb holds only in-frame clones, not every one. The repertoire holds 55,000 to 65,000 clones, with approximately 90% as singletons. The clonotype comes from an adult with an advanced solid tumor such as melanoma, head and neck, liver or kidney cancer. This chain connects TRBV29-1 to TRBJ2-2; possible D gene TRBD2, 6 bases. Sequenced here: CD4+ or CD8+ T cells sorted from blood, sampled in a trial of the OX40 agonist ivuxolimab. The CDR3 here is CSVEASENTGELFF. CDR3 in DNA: TGCAGCGTTGAGGCTAGCGAGAACACCGGGGAGCTGTTTTTT.